This entry lists 13 T cell receptor beta chains sequenced from one sample in a study of cytomegalovirus exposure and HLA in healthy donors. Primers: 60 Vbeta forward and 13 Jbeta reverse. This table comes from immunoSEQ multiplex PCR, and its TCRdb copy is limited to in-frame clones, with some not included. This table holds fewer than 120,000 clones, roughly four fifths found once. Source material: PBMCs. The receptors here all came from a woman in her thirties in good health and CMV-seronegative.

This clone has just one count. V gene TRBV30 combines with J gene TRBJ2-1; D perhaps matches TRBD2 (6 bases). CDR1 and CDR2 from the germline V gene are GTSNPN and SVGIG (reference sequence). V dropped 3 bases and J dropped 14 bases, with 17 bases sitting between them. The CDR3 loop spans 12 amino acids. The CDR3 sequence: CAWRSRLVEEFF. In DNA, the CDR3 is TGTGCCTGGAGGTCTCGACTAGTGGAAGAGTTCTTC.

The chain recombines TRBV6-1 with TRBJ2-5, with 7 bases fitting TRBD2. CDR3 length: 15 residues. Germline lookup yields CDR1 MNHNS and CDR2 SASEGT. Unmatched junction bases numbered 4, after V lost 3 bases and J lost 0 bases. For the CDR3, the DNA is TGTGCCAGCAGTGATCGGGGGGAACACCAAGAGACCCAGTACTTC. It yields the protein CASSDRGEHQETQYF.

The genes are TRBV9 and TRBJ2-1; 9 nucleotides align to TRBD2. The germline gives CDR1 SGDLS, CDR2 YYNGEE. CDR3 length: 15 amino acids. V was pared by 0 bases and J by 5 bases, with 3 bases of the junction left unmatched. Written as DNA, the CDR3 is TGTGCCAGCAGCGTAGGACTAGCGGTAAACAATGAGCAGTTCTTC. It is translated as CASSVGLAVNNEQFF.

This chain uses TRBV5-4 with TRBJ2-7; 8 bases match TRBD2. Germline V gene lookup returns CDR1 SGHNT and CDR2 YYREEE (reference sequence). With V trimmed by 3 bases and J by 6 bases, 8 bases remained unmatched. The CDR3 runs 14 residues. CDR3 region: CASSSGLGSGEQYF. The CDR3 DNA sequence: TGTGCCAGCAGCTCGGGACTAGGGTCCGGCGAGCAGTACTTC.

The chain is built from TRBV28 and TRBJ2-5; D is perhaps TRBD1 (6 bases). V was clipped by 6 bases and J by 1 base, with 18 bases between them. The germline gives CDR1 MDHEN, CDR2 SYDVKM. This CDR3 has 16 amino acids. CDR3 sequence (DNA): TGTGCCAGCAGCGGAGACACAGGGTTGGTCCAAGAGACCCAGTACTTC. This encodes CASSGDTGLVQETQYF.

The V call is TRBV30, the J call TRBJ2-3; the D is unclear. The V end lost 1 base, the J end lost 7 bases, and 9 bases lay between the germline ends. Germline CDR1 and CDR2: GTSNPN and SVGIG (reference sequence). The CDR3 sequence is 12 residues long. In nucleotides, the CDR3 is TGTGCCTGGAGTGAGGAGCTGTATACGCAGTATTTT. It translates to CAWSEELYTQYF.

The rearrangement links TRBV6-1 to TRBJ1-4, with 7 bases that match TRBD1. Germline-derived CDR1 and CDR2 are MNHNS and SASEGT. The CDR3 sequence is 13 residues long. Trimming removed 8 bases from V and 10 bases from J; junction bases left unmatched: 10. The DNA of the CDR3 is TGTGCCAGCCGGGGACAGCTATTAGGAAAACTGTTTTTT. The encoded protein is CASRGQLLGKLFF.

This clone was seen more than once but under ten times. The gene calls are TRBV29-1 and TRBJ2-3; D unresolved. The V end was cut by 0 bases, the J end by 0 bases, with 10 bases between. The CDR3 runs to 15 residues. The germline V gene has CDR1 SQVTM and CDR2 ANQGSEA. DNA of the CDR3: TGCAGCGTTGAAGATCTTGCAGAAAGCACAGATACGCAGTATTTT. Protein: CSVEDLAESTDTQYF.

This clone showed up just once. The chain employs TRBV10-2 and TRBJ1-3; perhaps TRBD1 as D (5 bases). The CDR3 sequence is 16 residues long. V lost 8 bases to trimming and J lost 0 bases, with 17 bases between them. Germline V gene sequence: CDR1 WSHSY, CDR2 SAAADI. CDR3 sequence (DNA): TGCGCCAGCCTAGAAATTGACAGCCGCTCTGGAAACACCATATATTTT. Translation: CASLEIDSRSGNTIYF.

This clone was seen a handful of times. The V call is TRBV16, the J call TRBJ1-2; TRBD1 matches at 9 bases. CDR3 length: 14 amino acids. Per the germline V gene, CDR1 is KGHSY and CDR2 is FQNENV. Unmatched junction bases numbered 4, after V lost 2 bases and J lost 6 bases. The CDR3 protein is CASSQTTGGDGYTF. CDR3 nucleotide sequence: TGTGCCAGCAGCCAAACGACAGGGGGTGATGGCTACACCTTC.

V and J are TRBV29-1 and TRBJ2-3; 10 positions match TRBD2. This CDR3 spans 15 amino acids. CDR1 and CDR2 (germline): SQVTM, ANQGSEA. Unmatched junction bases numbered 11, after V lost 6 bases and J lost 5 bases. The CDR3 sequence is CSVAGTSAGGDTQYF. CDR3 DNA sequence: TGCAGCGTGGCCGGGACTAGCGCGGGTGGAGATACGCAGTATTTT.

V and J are TRBV5-4 and TRBJ1-2, with D maybe TRBD1 (5 bases). Germline V CDR1 and CDR2: SGHNT, YYREEE (reference sequence). V was cut by 2 bases and J by 2 bases, with 16 bases left in between. CDR3 length equals 16 residues. CDR3 residues: CASSFVTGPANYGYTF. CDR3 nucleotide sequence: TGTGCCAGCAGCTTCGTAACAGGCCCAGCAAACTATGGCTACACCTTC.

V gene TRBV27 combines with J gene TRBJ1-2; 8 positions match TRBD1. The CDR3 is 13 residues long. Losses at the gene ends were 6 bases for V and 8 bases for J; bases not matched to a gene: 8. CDR1 MNHEY and CDR2 SMNVEV come from the germline V gene (reference sequence). The CDR3 sequence is CASRFQGAWGYTF. In nucleotides, the CDR3 is TGTGCCAGCAGATTTCAGGGGGCTTGGGGCTACACCTTC.